This T cell receptor beta chain was sequenced during a study of CD8+CD57+ T cells in acquired aplastic anemia. Study-wide findings and caveats: Patients and controls shared about 27 CD8+ CDR3 sequences. No significant difference in CD8+ Simpson's diversity was found between patients and controls.

The patients chosen for sequencing had shown expansion of CD8+CD57+ cells (detected by flow cytometry). Trimming at V came to 3 bases and at J to 7 bases, leaving 5 bases not matched to a gene. CDR3 size: 14 residues. Per germline, CDR1 SGDLS and CDR2 YYNGEE. For this clonotype: Its cognate antigen is unknown.

Genomic DNA constituted the template upon which TCR beta VDJ and CDR3 profiling was performed. TCRdb re-derived calls from the reads in MiXCR, one entry per CDR3 protein. The sample has approximately 300,000 distinct CDR3 sequences, 45% to 65% seen once. The receptor's source is a human donor with aplastic anemia. The chain uses TRBV9 and TRBJ1-4; 8 bases are shared with TRBD1. The sequencing input was sorted CD4+, CD8+, or CD8+CD57+ T cells (not recorded which) from PBMCs. CDR3 DNA: TGTGCCAGCAGCGCCCAGGGGGCAATTGAAAAACTGTTTTTT. Translation gives CASSAQGAIEKLFF.